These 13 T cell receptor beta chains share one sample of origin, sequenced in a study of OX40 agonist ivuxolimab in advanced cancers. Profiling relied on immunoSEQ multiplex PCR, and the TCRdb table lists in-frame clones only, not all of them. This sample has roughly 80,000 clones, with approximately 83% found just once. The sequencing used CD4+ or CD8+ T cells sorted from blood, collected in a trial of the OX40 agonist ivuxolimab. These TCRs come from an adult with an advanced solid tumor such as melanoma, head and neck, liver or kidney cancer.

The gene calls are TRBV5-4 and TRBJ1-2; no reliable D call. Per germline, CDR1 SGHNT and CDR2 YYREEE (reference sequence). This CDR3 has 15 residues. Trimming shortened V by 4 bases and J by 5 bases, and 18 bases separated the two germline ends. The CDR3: CASSPGLPERYGYTF. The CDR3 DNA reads TGTGCCAGCAGCCCCGGACTACCTGAGCGGTATGGCTACACCTTC. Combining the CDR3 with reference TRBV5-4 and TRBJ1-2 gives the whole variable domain ETGVTQSPTHLIKTRGQQVTLRCSSQSGHNTVSWYQQALGQGPQFIFQYYREEENGRGNFPPRFSGLQFPNYSSELNVNALELDDSALYLCASSPGLPERYGYTFGSGTRLTVV.

The CDR3 DNA reads TGTGCCAGCCGATTGGAACAGATGAACACTGAAGCTTTCTTT. Protein: CASRLEQMNTEAFF. The chain recombines TRBV18 with TRBJ1-1; no clear D gene. The CDR3 totals 14 residues. Trimming took 8 bases from V and 0 from J, leaving 13 bases between them. Germline lookup yields CDR1 KGHSH and CDR2 LQKENI.

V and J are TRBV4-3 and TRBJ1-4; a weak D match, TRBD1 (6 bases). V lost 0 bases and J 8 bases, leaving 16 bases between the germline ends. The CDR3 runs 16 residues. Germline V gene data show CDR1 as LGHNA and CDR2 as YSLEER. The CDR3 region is CASSQDWASQGEKLFF. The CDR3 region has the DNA TGCGCCAGCAGCCAAGATTGGGCCAGCCAGGGGGAAAAACTGTTTTTT.

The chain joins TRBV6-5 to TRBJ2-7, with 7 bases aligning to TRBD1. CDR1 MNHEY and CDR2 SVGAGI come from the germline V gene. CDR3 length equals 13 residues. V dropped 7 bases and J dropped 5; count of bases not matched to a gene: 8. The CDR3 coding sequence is TGTGCCAGCACAAAGACAGGGCCCCACGAGCAGTACTTC. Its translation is CASTKTGPHEQYF.

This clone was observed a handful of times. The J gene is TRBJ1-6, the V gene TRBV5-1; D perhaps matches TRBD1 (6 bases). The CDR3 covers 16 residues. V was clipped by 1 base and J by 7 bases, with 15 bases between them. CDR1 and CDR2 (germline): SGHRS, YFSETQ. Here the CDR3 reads CASSLSPTGRNSPLHF. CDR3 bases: TGCGCCAGCAGCTTGAGTCCGACAGGCAGAAATTCACCCCTCCACTTT.

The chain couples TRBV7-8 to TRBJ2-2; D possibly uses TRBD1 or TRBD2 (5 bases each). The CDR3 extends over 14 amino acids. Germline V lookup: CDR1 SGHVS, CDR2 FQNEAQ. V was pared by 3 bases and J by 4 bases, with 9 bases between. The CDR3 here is CASSLWGSTGELFF. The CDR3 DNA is TGTGCCAGCAGCTTGTGGGGGTCCACCGGGGAGCTGTTTTTT.

The CDR3 region has the DNA TGTGCCAGCAGCTTAATGGGGTACGAGCAGTACTTC. Translating gives CASSLMGYEQYF. The chain recombines TRBV11-2 with TRBJ2-7; D remains unclear. V was pared by 2 bases and J by 4 bases, with 6 bases between. CDR1 SGHAT and CDR2 FQNNGV come from the germline V gene. The CDR3 sequence is 12 residues long.

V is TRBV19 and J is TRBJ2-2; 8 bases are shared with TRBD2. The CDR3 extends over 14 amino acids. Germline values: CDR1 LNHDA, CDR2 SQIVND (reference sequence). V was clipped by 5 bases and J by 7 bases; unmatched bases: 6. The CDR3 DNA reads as TGTGCCAGTAGTCGGGGGGGCCCTAGCGGGGAGCTGTTTTTT. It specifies CASSRGGPSGELFF.

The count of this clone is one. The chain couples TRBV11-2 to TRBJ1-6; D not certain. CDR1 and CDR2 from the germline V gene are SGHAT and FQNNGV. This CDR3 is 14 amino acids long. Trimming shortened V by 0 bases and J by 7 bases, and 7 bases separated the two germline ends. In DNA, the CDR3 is TGTGCCAGCAGCTTAGATCCGGGGAATTCACCCCTCCACTTT. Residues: CASSLDPGNSPLHF.

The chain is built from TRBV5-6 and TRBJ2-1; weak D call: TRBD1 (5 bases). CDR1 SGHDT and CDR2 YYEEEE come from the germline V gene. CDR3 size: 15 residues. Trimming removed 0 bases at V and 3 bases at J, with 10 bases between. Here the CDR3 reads CASSLEGLGYNEQFF. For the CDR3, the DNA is TGTGCCAGCAGCTTGGAGGGGTTGGGCTACAATGAGCAGTTCTTC.

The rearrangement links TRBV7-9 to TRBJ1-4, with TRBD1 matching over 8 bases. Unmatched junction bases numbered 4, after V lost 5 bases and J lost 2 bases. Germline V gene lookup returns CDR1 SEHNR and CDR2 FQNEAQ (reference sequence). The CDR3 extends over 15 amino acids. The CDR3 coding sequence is TGTGCCAGCAGCCGGACAGGGAAGACTAATGAAAAACTGTTTTTT. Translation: CASSRTGKTNEKLFF.

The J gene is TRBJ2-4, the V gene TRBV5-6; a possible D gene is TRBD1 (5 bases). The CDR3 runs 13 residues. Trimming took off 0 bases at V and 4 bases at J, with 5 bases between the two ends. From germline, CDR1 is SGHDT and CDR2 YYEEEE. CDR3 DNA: TGTGCCAGCAGCTTGGGGACAAAAAACATTCAGTACTTC. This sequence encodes CASSLGTKNIQYF.

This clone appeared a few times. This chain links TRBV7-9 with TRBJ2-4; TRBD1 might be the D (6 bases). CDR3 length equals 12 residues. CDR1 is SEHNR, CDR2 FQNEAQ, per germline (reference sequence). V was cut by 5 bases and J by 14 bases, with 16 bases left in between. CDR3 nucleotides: TGTGCCAGCAGCCGTGGGGCAGGGGTCAAGTACTTC. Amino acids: CASSRGAGVKYF. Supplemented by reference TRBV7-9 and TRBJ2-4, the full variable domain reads DTGVSQNPRHKITKRGQNVTFRCDPISEHNRLYWYRQTLGQGPEFLTYFQNEAQLEKSRLLSDRFSAERPKGSFSTLEIQRTEQGDSAMYLCASSRGAGVKYFGAGTRLSVL.